Reported below is one TCR beta chain. Its antigen is not yet known. Per-nucleotide qualities are absent, and no much larger clonotype sits a single base away. As encoded in the germline V gene (reference sequence), CDR1 is LNHDA while CDR2 is SQIVND. The CDR3 goes from the cysteine to the phenylalanine over 13 residues. The sequence is cut down to CDR3 DNA, 39 bases in frame from base 1. V is reduced by 6 bases and J by 4 bases, leaving a spacing of 13 bases between them. This sample was included in a study of shared clonotypes between healthy human individuals (dated by TCRdb to 2019 to 2021). General notes on the study: The cohort comprised two women and a few men aged 18 to 49 years. The study deeply sequenced blood TCR repertoires of about 5 healthy adults to estimate repertoire size and the extent of clonotype sharing between individuals. Leukapheresis yielded between about 0.9 and 10 billion PBMCs per donor. Per donor, three plates each were used for CD4 naive and CD4 memory, two for CD8 naive, and one for CD8 memory. Libraries were prepared and TCR repertoires were sequenced by different laboratories using diverse techniques, in order to increase sequencing depth and limit assay-specific biases. Study-level results and caveats: Pairwise subsampling led to the expectation that sequencing depth would affect the degree of clonotype sharing among donors. Incomplete sequencing was indicated by rarefaction of sorted-subset datasets, despite the large sequencing depth. Because the study included only a small number of donors, the genetic and exposure-history diversity represented was limited. Naive subsets generally had larger estimated clonotype richness than memory subsets did. Sharing across a few donors was observed for around 5% of naive CD4, under 4% of naive CD8, roughly 2.3% of memory CD4, and less than 0.45% of memory CD8 clonotypes. Higher generation probabilities were observed for clonotypes shared by all four sorted-subset donors than for non-shared clonotypes. Sampling was limited to blood, and TCR repertoires in tissue likely differ from TCR repertoires in blood.

CD8 naive samples were obtained by positive selection for CCR7 among CD45RO-negative cells, yielding a CD45RA+CCR7+ population from which TemRA cells were excluded. Healthy HIV-negative adults with no recently reported acute infections or vaccinations were included as donors. All donors were Caucasian adults living in Nashville, Tennessee, USA. Blood was obtained by leukapheresis, after which PBMCs were separated by Ficoll-Histopaque density gradient centrifugation and cryopreserved in liquid nitrogen vapor phase. Analytical flow cytometry was used to check the purity and quantity of every magnetically sorted T cell population. Genomic DNA was isolated from each sorted fraction and quantified by UV absorbance on a Nanodrop 2000c. TCR CDR3 regions were amplified from genomic DNA by multiplex PCR using the deep immunoSEQ assay. Extracted genomic DNA from each cell subset was distributed evenly across all wells of several immunoSEQ 96-well plates, and each plate was treated as a replicate. Each replicate PCR for sorted subsets received around 200 ng genomic DNA, equal to about 29,000 T cell genomes. Purified libraries were quantified with a Qubit 3.0 fluorometer, sized on a Bioanalyzer 2100, and re-quantified with the KAPA Library Quantification kit. Each immunoSEQ 96-well plate was sequenced on its own single-read 150-cycle Illumina NextSeq 550 flow cell. Concerning the study's data processing: The immunoSEQ output contained only junctional sequences without quality scores, so filtering could not match that applied to full-length reads. Sequences were annotated with PyIR, a Python wrapper for IgBLAST v1.9, and V/J genes and CDR3 were assigned using IMGT germline references. Any read was removed if the V/J assignment was weak (E-value above 1e-6), the CDR3 was missing, or the read contained stop codons, out-of-frame junctions, or ambiguous translated residues. A V3J clonotype was defined by an identical inferred V gene, J gene, and CDR3 amino acid sequence. To compute the percentage overlap between repertoires, the number of shared unique clonotypes was divided by the size of the smaller repertoire. RTK rarefaction, the Chao1 estimator, and Recon v2.1 estimates of unobserved clonotypes were used to assess repertoire richness. Generation probabilities for all TCRbeta clonotypes obtained by the gDNA method from a handful of donors were computed using OLGA. The immuneACCESS repertoire file appears here via TCRdb, limited to in-frame rearrangements. These files lack a portion of the clones; in checked studies, under half of the deficit traces to unresolved V genes, and the cause of the others is not known. That table furnishes V, J and clone size, whereas the DNA furnished D and trimming. This sample is represented by roughly 1,800,000 clones; about 94% of them were singletons. Clones ranked in the top ten supply less than 1.5% of the sample.

The sample was naive CD8+ T cells sorted from blood. The cell subset or site label on this specimen signifies: CD45RA+CCR7+. The TCR originated in a man younger than 35 in good health. In this chain, TRBV19 is recombined with TRBJ2-7; the D gene remains uncertain. The CDR3 corresponds to CASSTSSGYEQYF. The DNA sequence is as follows: TGTGCCAGTAGCACCTCGTCCGGTTACGAGCAGTACTTC. Reference TRBV19 and TRBJ2-7 genes cover what lies past the CDR3, so the full variable domain is DGGITQSPKYLFRKEGQNVTLSCEQNLNHDAMYWYRQDPGQGLRLIYYSQIVNDFQKGDIAEGYSVSREKKESFPLTVTSAQKNPTAFYLCASSTSSGYEQYFGPGTRLTVT.